This entry describes one T cell receptor beta chain. These data come from a study of OX40 agonist ivuxolimab in advanced cancers. The germline CDR1 and CDR2 sequences are LNHDA and SQIVND (reference sequence). The CDR3 is made up of 13 amino acids. Between the trimmed V and J ends, which lost 3 bases and 6 bases, there was a span of 11 bases. Profiled with immunoSEQ multiplex PCR; TCRdb holds only in-frame clones, not every one. The sample includes 80,000 to 95,000 clones, approximately 90% of them seen just once. The TCR sequence derives from an adult with an advanced solid tumor such as melanoma, head and neck, liver or kidney cancer. Sequencing used CD4+ or CD8+ T cells sorted from blood, obtained in a trial of the OX40 agonist ivuxolimab. The rearrangement links TRBV19 to TRBJ1-2; D gene uncertain. This chain's CDR3 is CASSMKRSHGYTF. In DNA form, the CDR3 reads TGTGCCAGTAGTATGAAAAGATCTCATGGCTACACCTTC.